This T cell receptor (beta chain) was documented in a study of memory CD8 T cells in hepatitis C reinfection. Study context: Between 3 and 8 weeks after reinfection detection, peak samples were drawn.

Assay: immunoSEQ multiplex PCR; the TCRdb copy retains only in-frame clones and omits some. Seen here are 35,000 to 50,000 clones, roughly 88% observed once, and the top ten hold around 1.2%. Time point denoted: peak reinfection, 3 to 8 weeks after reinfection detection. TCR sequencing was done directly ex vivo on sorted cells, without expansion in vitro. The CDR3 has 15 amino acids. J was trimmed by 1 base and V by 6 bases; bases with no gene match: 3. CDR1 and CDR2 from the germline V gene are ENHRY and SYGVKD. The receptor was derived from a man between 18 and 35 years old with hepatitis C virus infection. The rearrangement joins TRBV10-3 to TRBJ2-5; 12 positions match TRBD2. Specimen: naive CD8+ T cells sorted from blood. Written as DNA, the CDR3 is TGTGCCATCAGCGGGACTAGCGGGTCCCAAGAGACCCAGTACTTC. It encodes CAISGTSGSQETQYF.